The source of this T cell receptor beta chain is a study of technical replicates of blood from a handful of donors. The germline V gene has CDR1 SGHVS and CDR2 FNYEAQ. V gave up 3 bases and J gave up 8 bases; unmatched junction bases: 7. The CDR3 spans 15 residues. The data were produced by immunoSEQ multiplex PCR, yet TCRdb's version contains in-frame clones alone and is incomplete. The repertoire holds under 90,000 clones, with 90% to 98% as singletons. This TCR was sampled from a human donor in good health. V and J are TRBV7-6 and TRBJ1-4; 9 bases line up with TRBD1. The sequencing input was T cells isolated from PBMCs. The CDR3 loop is CASSFTQGAREKLFF. CDR3 nucleotide sequence: TGTGCCAGCAGCTTCACACAGGGGGCGCGGGAAAAACTGTTTTTT.